Shown below are 15 T cell receptor beta chains from a single sample sequenced in a study of cytomegalovirus exposure and HLA in healthy donors. A multiplex PCR was run with 60 Vbeta primers and 13 Jbeta primers. The assay was immunoSEQ multiplex PCR, and TCRdb's table has in-frame clones only and misses some. The sample comprises over 120,000 clones, about 71% of which are singletons, and roughly 2% rests with the top ten. The sample taken for sequencing was PBMCs. The receptors come from a woman aged 55 to 70 in good health and CMV-seropositive.

The chain employs TRBV7-9 and TRBJ2-3; 12 bases map to TRBD2. Unmatched junction bases numbered 15, after V lost 5 bases and J lost 3 bases. Germline assignment: CDR1 SEHNR and CDR2 FQNEAQ (reference sequence). The CDR3 is made up of 19 amino acids. DNA for the CDR3: TGTGCCAGCAGCCCCCACCTTCTAGCGGGAGGGCTAACAACAGATACGCAGTATTTT. This sequence encodes CASSPHLLAGGLTTDTQYF.

The J gene is TRBJ2-2, the V gene TRBV28, with 9 bases identical to TRBD2. V shed 8 bases, J shed 6 bases, and the junction held 10 bases outside the gene matches. From germline, CDR1 is MDHEN and CDR2 SYDVKM. CDR3 size: 15 residues. The chain's CDR3 is CASSIAGDWAGELFF. The CDR3 region has the DNA TGTGCCAGCTCGATAGCGGGAGATTGGGCCGGGGAGCTGTTTTTT.

The chain has TRBV7-2 and TRBJ1-4, with a tentative D call TRBD1 (6 bases). CDR3 length equals 14 residues. Trimming shortened V by 5 bases and J by 4 bases, and 11 bases separated the two germline ends. The germline gives CDR1 SGHTA, CDR2 FQGNSA. As DNA, the CDR3 is TGTGCCAGCAGCCCACAGGGCTTTAATGAAAAACTGTTTTTT. It translates to CASSPQGFNEKLFF.

This chain connects TRBV6-6 to TRBJ1-1; D gene ambiguous. Trimming pared 3 bases from V and 3 bases from J, leaving 8 bases between. The CDR3 has 13 amino acids. The germline V gene has CDR1 MNHNY and CDR2 SVGAGI (reference sequence). The CDR3 bases are TGTGCCAGCAGTTATCTAGATTACACTGAAGCTTTCTTT. This codes for CASSYLDYTEAFF.

The gene calls are TRBV9 and TRBJ2-5, with D perhaps TRBD1 (6 bases). Germline-derived CDR1 and CDR2 are SGDLS and YYNGEE. Trimming left V 1 base short and J 5 bases short, with 15 bases between. The CDR3 has 15 amino acids. CDR3 amino acids: CASSVTPGATETQYF. CDR3 DNA sequence: TGTGCCAGCAGCGTAACCCCAGGGGCGACGGAGACCCAGTACTTC.

The chain joins TRBV5-1 to TRBJ2-5, with TRBD2 identical over 14 bases. This CDR3 has 18 amino acids. The trim removed 5 bases at V and 4 bases at J, leaving 13 bases unmatched. Germline V CDR1 and CDR2: SGHRS, YFSETQ. The CDR3 region has the DNA TGCGCCAGCAGTTCCGGGACTAGCGGGAGTATAAGGGGAGAGACCCAGTACTTC. As protein: CASSSGTSGSIRGETQYF.

To note about this clone: Other nucleotide sequences from this sample produce the same CDR3. The V and J genes are TRBV7-9 and TRBJ2-5; 7 positions match TRBD2. J was trimmed by 1 base and V by 3 bases; bases with no gene match: 2. Germline-derived CDR1 and CDR2 are SEHNR and FQNEAQ (reference sequence). The CDR3 runs 14 residues. The CDR3 coding sequence is TGTGCCAGCAGCTTGGGGGGGGTCCAAGAGACCCAGTACTTC. It translates to CASSLGGVQETQYF. Drawing the rest from reference TRBV7-9 and TRBJ2-5, the complete variable domain is DTGVSQNPRHKITKRGQNVTFRCDPISEHNRLYWYRQTLGQGPEFLTYFQNEAQLEKSRLLSDRFSAERPKGSFSTLEIQRTEQGDSAMYLCASSLGGVQETQYFGPGTRLLVL.

The chain employs TRBV7-8 and TRBJ1-5; a weak D match, TRBD1 (6 bases). Between the trimmed V and J ends, which lost 0 bases and 6 bases, there was a span of 12 bases. The CDR3 loop spans 15 amino acids. CDR1 and CDR2 (germline): SGHVS, FQNEAQ. The DNA of the CDR3 is TGTGCCAGCAGCTTAGCGCTTACAGGGAGTCAGCCCCAGCATTTT. This sequence encodes CASSLALTGSQPQHF. The whole variable domain, filled in from reference TRBV7-8 and TRBJ1-5, reads GAGVSQSPRYKVAKRGQDVALRCDPISGHVSLFWYQQALGQGPEFLTYFQNEAQLDKSGLPSDRFFAERPEGSVSTLKIQRTQQEDSAVYLCASSLALTGSQPQHFGDGTRLSIL.

The chain carries TRBV5-1 and TRBJ1-2; weak D call: TRBD1 (5 bases). The V end was cut by 5 bases, the J end by 2 bases, with 10 bases between. The CDR3 sequence is 13 residues long. The germline gives CDR1 SGHRS, CDR2 YFSETQ. The DNA of the CDR3 is TGCGCCAGCAGGGAGAAGGGGAACTATGGCTACACCTTC. Translating gives CASREKGNYGYTF.

This clone appeared once. The genes are TRBV2 and TRBJ2-1, with 12 positions matching TRBD1. The CDR3 runs to 23 residues. Unmatched junction bases numbered 25, after V lost 4 bases and J lost 3 bases. The germline V gene has CDR1 SNHLY and CDR2 FYNNEI. The CDR3 here is CASSGFRDRGLGSGRGLYNEQFF. DNA of the CDR3: TGTGCCAGCAGTGGCTTTCGGGACAGGGGGCTCGGGAGCGGGAGAGGCCTCTACAATGAGCAGTTCTTC.

The CDR3 region has the DNA TGTGCCAGCAGTTCGGGACAGGGATATGCTCAGCCCCAGCATTTT. Its protein product is CASSSGQGYAQPQHF. This chain joins TRBV28 and TRBJ1-5; 9 bases are a match to TRBD1. Trimming at V came to 4 bases and at J to 6 bases, leaving 7 bases not matched to a gene. CDR1 and CDR2 from the germline V gene are MDHEN and SYDVKM. The CDR3 is 15 residues long.

V is TRBV5-1 and J is TRBJ2-3, with D maybe TRBD2 (6 bases). The CDR3 runs to 15 residues. The V end was cut by 0 bases, the J end by 2 bases, with 10 bases between. Germline CDR1 SGHRS, CDR2 YFSETQ. CDR3 region: CASSLGGTYTDTQYF. The CDR3 DNA reads as TGCGCCAGCAGCTTGGGCGGGACTTACACAGATACGCAGTATTTT. The entire variable domain, with the rest obtained from reference TRBV5-1 and TRBJ2-3, is as follows: KAGVTQTPRYLIKTRGQQVTLSCSPISGHRSVSWYQQTPGQGLQFLFEYFSETQRNKGNFPGRFSGRQFSNSRSEMNVSTLELGDSALYLCASSLGGTYTDTQYFGPGTRLTVL.

The chain couples TRBV5-1 to TRBJ2-3; 12 nucleotides line up with TRBD2. Per the germline V gene, CDR1 is SGHRS and CDR2 is YFSETQ. This CDR3 has 16 amino acids. After removal of 1 base from V and 7 bases from J, the junction contained 7 bases not matched to a gene. The CDR3 bases are TGCGCCAGCAGCTTGATGACTAGCGGGAGTCCGAATACGCAGTATTTT. It translates to CASSLMTSGSPNTQYF.

This rearrangement joins TRBV29-1 to TRBJ2-7; 8 bases are a match to TRBD1. The germline V gene encodes CDR1 SQVTM and CDR2 ANQGSEA. The CDR3 covers 17 residues. Germline trimming cut 0 bases from V and 4 bases from J; bases unmatched to any gene: 14. The CDR3 sequence is CSVEDVRRGTGLYEQYF. The DNA for the CDR3 is TGCAGCGTTGAAGACGTACGGAGGGGGACAGGACTTTACGAGCAGTACTTC.

This sequence joins TRBV19 and TRBJ2-1; D might be TRBD1 (5 bases). Between the trimmed V and J ends, which lost 5 bases and 3 bases, there was a span of 14 bases. This CDR3 has 15 residues. Germline V gene sequence: CDR1 LNHDA, CDR2 SQIVND (reference sequence). CDR3 residues: CASSAQGVYYNEQFF. The CDR3 DNA reads TGTGCCAGTAGTGCCCAAGGGGTCTACTACAATGAGCAGTTCTTC.